This T cell receptor (beta chain) was observed in a study of cytomegalovirus exposure and HLA in healthy donors. General study findings and limits: In a later analysis, at a false discovery rate of 0.05, 17,000 or so TCR beta sequences were associated with HLA alleles. Follow-up analysis seemed to connect common viral pathogens with several of the most significant clusters identified. The records held CMV serostatus as the only immune exposure information. Per published reports, the classifier diagnosed cytomegalovirus status with high specificity and sensitivity.

The study ran its PCR with 60 Vbeta and 13 Jbeta primers. Produced via immunoSEQ multiplex PCR; TCRdb's table is partial and in-frame only. The sample includes some 180,000 clones, roughly 8.7% of them seen just once. To note about this clone: What it binds is not known.

The specimen was PBMCs. The receptor was derived from a woman aged 25 to 45 in good health and CMV-seropositive.

CDR3 region: CASSQEAPRLAGGLYNEQFF. DNA for the CDR3: TGCGCCAGCAGCCAAGAGGCTCCTCGACTAGCGGGAGGGCTCTACAATGAGCAGTTCTTC. The J gene is TRBJ2-1, the V gene TRBV4-1; 14 bases line up with TRBD2. Germline CDR1 is MGHRA and CDR2 is YSYEKL. Trimming removed 0 bases from V and 3 bases from J; junction bases left unmatched: 10. The CDR3 totals 20 residues.